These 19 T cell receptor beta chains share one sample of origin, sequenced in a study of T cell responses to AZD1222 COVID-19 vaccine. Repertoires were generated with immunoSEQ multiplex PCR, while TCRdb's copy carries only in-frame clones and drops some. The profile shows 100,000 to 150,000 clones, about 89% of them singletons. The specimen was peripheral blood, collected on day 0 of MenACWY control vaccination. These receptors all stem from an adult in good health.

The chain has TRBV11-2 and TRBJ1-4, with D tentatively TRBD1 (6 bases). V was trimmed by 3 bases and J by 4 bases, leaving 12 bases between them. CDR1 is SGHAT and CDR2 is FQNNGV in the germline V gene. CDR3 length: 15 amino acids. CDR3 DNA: TGTGCCAGCAGCTTTGGCGGCAGGGGTAATGAAAAACTGTTTTTT. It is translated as CASSFGGRGNEKLFF.

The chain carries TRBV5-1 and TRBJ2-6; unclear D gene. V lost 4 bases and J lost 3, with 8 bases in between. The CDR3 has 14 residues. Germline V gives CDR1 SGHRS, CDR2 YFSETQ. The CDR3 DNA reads TGCGCCAGCAGCACGTCTAGTGGGGCCAACGTCCTGACTTTC. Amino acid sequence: CASSTSSGANVLTF. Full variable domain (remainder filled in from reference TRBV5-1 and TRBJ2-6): KAGVTQTPRYLIKTRGQQVTLSCSPISGHRSVSWYQQTPGQGLQFLFEYFSETQRNKGNFPGRFSGRQFSNSRSEMNVSTLELGDSALYLCASSTSSGANVLTFGAGSRLTVL.

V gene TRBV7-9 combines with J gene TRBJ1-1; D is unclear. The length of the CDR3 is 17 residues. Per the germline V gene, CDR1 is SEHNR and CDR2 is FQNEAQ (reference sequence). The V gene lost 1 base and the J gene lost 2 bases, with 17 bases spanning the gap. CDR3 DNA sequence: TGTGCCAGCAGCTTAGGCAGGCATACCTCTTACAACACTGAAGCTTTCTTT. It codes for CASSLGRHTSYNTEAFF.

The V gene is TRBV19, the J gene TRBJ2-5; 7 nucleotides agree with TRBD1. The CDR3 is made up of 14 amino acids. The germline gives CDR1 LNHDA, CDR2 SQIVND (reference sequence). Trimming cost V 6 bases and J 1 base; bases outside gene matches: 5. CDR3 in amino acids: CASRTGDSQETQYF. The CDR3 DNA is TGTGCCAGTAGAACAGGGGACAGCCAAGAGACCCAGTACTTC.

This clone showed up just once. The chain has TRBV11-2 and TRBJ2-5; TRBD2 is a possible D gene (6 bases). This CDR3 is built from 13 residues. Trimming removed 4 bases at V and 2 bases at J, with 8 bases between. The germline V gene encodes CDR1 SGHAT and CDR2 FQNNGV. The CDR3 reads CASSSGEQETQYF. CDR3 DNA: TGTGCCAGCAGCTCGGGAGAACAAGAGACCCAGTACTTC.

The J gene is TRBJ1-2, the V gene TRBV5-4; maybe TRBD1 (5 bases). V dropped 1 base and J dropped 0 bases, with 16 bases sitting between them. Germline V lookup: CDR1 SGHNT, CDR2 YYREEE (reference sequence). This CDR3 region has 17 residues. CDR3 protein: CASSLKGLRQTNYGYTF. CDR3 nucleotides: TGTGCCAGCAGCTTGAAGGGTCTCAGACAGACTAACTATGGCTACACCTTC. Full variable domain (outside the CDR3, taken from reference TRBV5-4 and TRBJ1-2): ETGVTQSPTHLIKTRGQQVTLRCSSQSGHNTVSWYQQALGQGPQFIFQYYREEENGRGNFPPRFSGLQFPNYSSELNVNALELDDSALYLCASSLKGLRQTNYGYTFGSGTRLTVV.

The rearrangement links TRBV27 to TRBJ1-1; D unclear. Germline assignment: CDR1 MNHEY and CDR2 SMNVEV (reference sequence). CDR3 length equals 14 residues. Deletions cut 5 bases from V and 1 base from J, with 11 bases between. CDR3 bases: TGTGCCAGCAGTCAAATTCGAGGGAACACTGAAGCTTTCTTT. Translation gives CASSQIRGNTEAFF.

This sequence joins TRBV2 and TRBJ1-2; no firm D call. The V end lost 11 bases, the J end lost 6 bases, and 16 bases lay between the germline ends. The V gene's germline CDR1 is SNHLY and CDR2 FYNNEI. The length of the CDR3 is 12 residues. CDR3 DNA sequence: TGTGCCTCGACCAGGCAGGACCATGGCTACACCTTC. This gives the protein CASTRQDHGYTF.

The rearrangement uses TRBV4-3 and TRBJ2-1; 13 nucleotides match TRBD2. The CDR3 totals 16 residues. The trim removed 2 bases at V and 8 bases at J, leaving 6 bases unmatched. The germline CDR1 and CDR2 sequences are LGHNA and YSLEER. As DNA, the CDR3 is TGCGCCAGCAGCCAACCACTAGCGGGAGGGCACGATGAGCAGTTCTTC. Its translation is CASSQPLAGGHDEQFF.

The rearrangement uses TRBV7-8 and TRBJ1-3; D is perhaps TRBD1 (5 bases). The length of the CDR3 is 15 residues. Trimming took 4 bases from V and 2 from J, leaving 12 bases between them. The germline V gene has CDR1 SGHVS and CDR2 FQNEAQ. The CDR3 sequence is CASSSSAGAGNTIYF. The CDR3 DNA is TGTGCCAGCAGCTCTTCGGCGGGGGCTGGAAACACCATATATTTT. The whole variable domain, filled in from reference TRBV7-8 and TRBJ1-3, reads GAGVSQSPRYKVAKRGQDVALRCDPISGHVSLFWYQQALGQGPEFLTYFQNEAQLDKSGLPSDRFFAERPEGSVSTLKIQRTQQEDSAVYLCASSSSAGAGNTIYFGEGSWLTVV.

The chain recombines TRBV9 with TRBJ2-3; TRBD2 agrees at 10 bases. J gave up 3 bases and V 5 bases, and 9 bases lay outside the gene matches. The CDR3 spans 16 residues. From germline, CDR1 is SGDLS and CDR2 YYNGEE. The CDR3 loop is CASSEKAGLATDTQYF. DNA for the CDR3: TGTGCCAGCAGTGAAAAAGCGGGACTAGCGACAGATACGCAGTATTTT.

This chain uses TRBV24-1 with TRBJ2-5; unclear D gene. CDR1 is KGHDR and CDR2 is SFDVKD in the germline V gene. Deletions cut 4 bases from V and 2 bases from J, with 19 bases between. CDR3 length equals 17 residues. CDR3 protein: CATSDQEEATNQETQYF. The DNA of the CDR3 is TGTGCCACCAGTGACCAGGAAGAGGCCACTAATCAAGAGACCCAGTACTTC.

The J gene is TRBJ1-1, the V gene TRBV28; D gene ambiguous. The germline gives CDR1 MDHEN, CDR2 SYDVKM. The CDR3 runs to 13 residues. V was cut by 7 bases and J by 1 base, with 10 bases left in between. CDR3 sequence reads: CASTASQNTEAFF. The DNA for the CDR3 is TGTGCCAGCACCGCCAGTCAGAACACTGAAGCTTTCTTT.

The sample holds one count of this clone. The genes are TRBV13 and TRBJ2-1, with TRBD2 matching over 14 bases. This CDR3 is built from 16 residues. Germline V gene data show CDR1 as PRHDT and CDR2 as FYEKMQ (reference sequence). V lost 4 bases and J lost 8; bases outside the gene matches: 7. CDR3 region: CASSWTGTSGSYEQFF. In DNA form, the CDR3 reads TGTGCCAGCAGCTGGACCGGGACTAGCGGGAGCTATGAGCAGTTCTTC.

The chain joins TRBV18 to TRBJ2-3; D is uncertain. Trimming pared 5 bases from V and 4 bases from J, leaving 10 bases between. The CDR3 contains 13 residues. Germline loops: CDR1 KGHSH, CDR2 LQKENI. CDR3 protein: CASSDPVADTQYF. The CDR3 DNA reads TGTGCCAGCTCAGACCCCGTGGCAGATACGCAGTATTTT.

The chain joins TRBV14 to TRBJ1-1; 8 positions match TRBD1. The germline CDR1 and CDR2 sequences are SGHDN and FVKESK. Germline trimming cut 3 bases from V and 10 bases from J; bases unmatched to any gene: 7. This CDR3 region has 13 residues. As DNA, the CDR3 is TGTGCCAGCAGCCACCCAGGGGGCACGAGAGCTTTCTTT. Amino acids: CASSHPGGTRAFF.

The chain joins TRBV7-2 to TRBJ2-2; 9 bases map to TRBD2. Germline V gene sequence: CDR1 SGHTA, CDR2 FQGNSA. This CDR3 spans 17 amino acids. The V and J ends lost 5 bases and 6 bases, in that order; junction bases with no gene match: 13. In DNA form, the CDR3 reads TGTGCCAGCAGCCCCGCCGCGGGACTAGCATCTGCCGGGGAGCTGTTTTTT. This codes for CASSPAAGLASAGELFF.

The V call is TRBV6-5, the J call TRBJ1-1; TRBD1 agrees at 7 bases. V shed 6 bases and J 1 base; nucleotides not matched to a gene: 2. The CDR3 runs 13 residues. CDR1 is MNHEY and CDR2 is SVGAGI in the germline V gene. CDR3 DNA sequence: TGTGCCAGCAGCGGACAGGAGAACACTGAAGCTTTCTTT. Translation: CASSGQENTEAFF.

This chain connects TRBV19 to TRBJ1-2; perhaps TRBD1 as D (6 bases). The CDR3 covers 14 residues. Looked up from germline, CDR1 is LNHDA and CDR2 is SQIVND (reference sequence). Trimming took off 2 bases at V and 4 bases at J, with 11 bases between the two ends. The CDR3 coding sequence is TGTGCCAGTAGTATAATGGGGACAAGCTATGGCTACACCTTC. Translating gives CASSIMGTSYGYTF.